This T cell receptor (beta chain) originates from a study of response to subunit inactivated influenza vaccine. A few counts support this clonotype. Each CDR3 protein is one row after TCRdb ran MiXCR on the RT-PCR reads. The sample lists about 570,000 distinct CDR3 sequences, approximately 10% seen once, with 11% in the top ten. This CDR3 has 15 residues. CDR1 is MDHEN, CDR2 SYDVKM, per germline. After removal of 6 bases from V and 2 bases from J, the junction contained 6 bases not matched to a gene. These records were also assigned to another study, of T cells expressing NK-cell markers. From that report: UMIs were included in TCR beta cDNA generated by 5'RACE template switching. The study drew TCR beta repertoires from sorted CD3+CD56+NKG2C+, CD3+CD56+NKG2C- and CD3+CD56-NKG2C+ T cells. Sorting was limited to alpha-beta TCR-expressing T cells with an anti-gamma-delta TCR antibody in several experiments. What remained unclear was the HCMV specificity of expanded NKG2C+ T cell clones.

The source of this sequence is a man aged 45-65 years who received an inactivated influenza vaccine. Sequences were derived from PBMCs from blood, sampled on the day of vaccination. The V gene is TRBV28, the J gene TRBJ2-1; TRBD2 matches at 8 bases. The CDR3: CASRGEAGAYNEQFF. CDR3 nucleotides: TGTGCCAGCAGGGGTGAAGCGGGAGCCTACAATGAGCAGTTCTTC.